This T cell receptor (beta chain) was sequenced during a study of cytomegalovirus exposure and HLA in healthy donors. Across the whole study: Membership in the Caucasian-associated ancestry cluster was found for about four fifths of 350 to 450 genotyped donors. Study-level results: Among TCR beta chains of equal frequency, HLA-associated ones were more clonally expanded in a later analysis. The investigators catalogued 150 or so TCR beta chains as cytomegalovirus-associated.

In this sample, this clone turned up once. Antigen: not known. The PCR used 60 Vbeta and 13 Jbeta primers. Generated by immunoSEQ multiplex PCR, the TCRdb table keeps only in-frame clones and is missing some. The table shows roughly 200,000 clones, with about 80% occurring only once. This CDR3 region has 13 residues. The V gene's germline CDR1 is SQVTM and CDR2 ANQGSEA. The source material was PBMCs. The TCR sequence derives from a woman aged 55-70 years in good health and CMV-seropositive. This chain links TRBV29-1 with TRBJ2-5, with 8 bases fitting TRBD1. The J call is uncertain, as TRBJ2-7 better fits the DNA end. The CDR3 sequence is CSDARTGLYEQYF. The CDR3, as DNA: TGCAGCGACGCCCGGACAGGGCTCTACGAGCAGTACTTC.